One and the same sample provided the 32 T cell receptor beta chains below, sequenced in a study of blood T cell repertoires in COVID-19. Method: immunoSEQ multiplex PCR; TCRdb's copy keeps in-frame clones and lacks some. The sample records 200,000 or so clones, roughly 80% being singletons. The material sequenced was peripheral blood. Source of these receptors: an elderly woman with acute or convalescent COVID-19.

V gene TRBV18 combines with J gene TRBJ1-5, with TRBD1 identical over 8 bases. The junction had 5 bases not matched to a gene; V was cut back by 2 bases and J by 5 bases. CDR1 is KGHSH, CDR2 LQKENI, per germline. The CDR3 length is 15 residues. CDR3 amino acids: CASSPVGQGYQPQHF. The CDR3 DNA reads TGTGCCAGCTCACCAGTCGGACAGGGTTATCAGCCCCAGCATTTT.

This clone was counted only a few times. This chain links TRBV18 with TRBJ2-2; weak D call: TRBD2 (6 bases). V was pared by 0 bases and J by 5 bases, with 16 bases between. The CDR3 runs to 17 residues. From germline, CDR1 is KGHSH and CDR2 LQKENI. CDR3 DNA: TGTGCCAGCTCACCACCTCAGGGCGCGGGGATAACCGGGGAGCTGTTTTTT. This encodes CASSPPQGAGITGELFF. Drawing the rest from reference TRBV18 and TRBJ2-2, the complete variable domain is NAGVMQNPRHLVRRRGQEARLRCSPMKGHSHVYWYRQLPEEGLKFMVYLQKENIIDESGMPKERFSAEFPKEGPSILRIQQVVRGDSAAYFCASSPPQGAGITGELFFGEGSRLTVL.

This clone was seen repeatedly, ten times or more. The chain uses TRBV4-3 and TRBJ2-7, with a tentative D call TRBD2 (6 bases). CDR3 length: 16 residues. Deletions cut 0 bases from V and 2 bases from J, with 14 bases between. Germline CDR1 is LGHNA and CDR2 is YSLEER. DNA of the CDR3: TGCGCCAGCAGCCAAGATGGGGGGAGCACCACCTACGAGCAGTACTTC. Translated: CASSQDGGSTTYEQYF.

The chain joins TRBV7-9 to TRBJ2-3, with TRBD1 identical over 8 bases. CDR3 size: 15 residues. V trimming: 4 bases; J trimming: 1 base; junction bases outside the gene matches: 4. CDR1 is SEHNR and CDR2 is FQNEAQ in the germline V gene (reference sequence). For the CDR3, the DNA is TGTGCCAGCAGCTCGCTGGGACAGGGCACAGATACGCAGTATTTT. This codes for CASSSLGQGTDTQYF.

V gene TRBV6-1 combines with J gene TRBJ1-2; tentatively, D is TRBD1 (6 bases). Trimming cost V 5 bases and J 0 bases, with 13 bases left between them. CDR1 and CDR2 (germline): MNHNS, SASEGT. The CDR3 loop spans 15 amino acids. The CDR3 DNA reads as TGTGCCAGCAGTATACGGACAGATCCTAACTATGGCTACACCTTC. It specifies CASSIRTDPNYGYTF.

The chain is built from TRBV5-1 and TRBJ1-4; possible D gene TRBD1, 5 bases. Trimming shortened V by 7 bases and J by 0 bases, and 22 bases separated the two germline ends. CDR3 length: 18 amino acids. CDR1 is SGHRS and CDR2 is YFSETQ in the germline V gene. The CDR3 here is CASGPGGGTGATNEKLFF. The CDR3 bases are TGCGCCAGCGGACCGGGTGGAGGGACGGGTGCAACTAATGAAAAACTGTTTTTT. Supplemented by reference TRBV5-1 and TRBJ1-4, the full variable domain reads KAGVTQTPRYLIKTRGQQVTLSCSPISGHRSVSWYQQTPGQGLQFLFEYFSETQRNKGNFPGRFSGRQFSNSRSEMNVSTLELGDSALYLCASGPGGGTGATNEKLFFGSGTQLSVL.

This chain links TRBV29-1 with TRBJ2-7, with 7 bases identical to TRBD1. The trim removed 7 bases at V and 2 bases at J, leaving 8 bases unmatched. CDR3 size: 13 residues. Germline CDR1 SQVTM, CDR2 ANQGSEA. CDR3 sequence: CSAWTGGAYEQYF. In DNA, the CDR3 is TGCAGCGCTTGGACAGGAGGAGCCTACGAGCAGTACTTC.

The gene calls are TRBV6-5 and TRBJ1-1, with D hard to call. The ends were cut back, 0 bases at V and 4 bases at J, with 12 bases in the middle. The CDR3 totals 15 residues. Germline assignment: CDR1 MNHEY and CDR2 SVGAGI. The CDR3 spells CASSYSTSSSTEAFF. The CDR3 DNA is TGTGCCAGCAGTTACTCGACATCAAGTAGCACTGAAGCTTTCTTT.

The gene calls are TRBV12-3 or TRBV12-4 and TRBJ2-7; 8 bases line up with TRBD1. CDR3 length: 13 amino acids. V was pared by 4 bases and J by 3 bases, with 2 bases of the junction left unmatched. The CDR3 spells CASSWGTGYEQYF. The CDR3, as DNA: TGTGCCAGCAGTTGGGGGACAGGCTACGAGCAGTACTTC.

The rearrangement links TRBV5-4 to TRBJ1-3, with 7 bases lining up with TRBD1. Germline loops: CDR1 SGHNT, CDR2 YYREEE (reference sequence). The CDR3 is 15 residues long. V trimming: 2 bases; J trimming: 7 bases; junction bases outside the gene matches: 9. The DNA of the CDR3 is TGTGCCAGCAGCTTTGCGGGACAGTACGTCAACACCATATATTTT. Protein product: CASSFAGQYVNTIYF.

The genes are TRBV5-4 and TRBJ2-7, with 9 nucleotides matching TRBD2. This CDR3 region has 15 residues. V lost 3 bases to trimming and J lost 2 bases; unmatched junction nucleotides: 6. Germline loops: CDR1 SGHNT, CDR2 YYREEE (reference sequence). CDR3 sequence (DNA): TGTGCCAGCAGCTCCCCAGGCGGGGGGGCCTACGAGCAGTACTTC. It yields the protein CASSSPGGGAYEQYF.

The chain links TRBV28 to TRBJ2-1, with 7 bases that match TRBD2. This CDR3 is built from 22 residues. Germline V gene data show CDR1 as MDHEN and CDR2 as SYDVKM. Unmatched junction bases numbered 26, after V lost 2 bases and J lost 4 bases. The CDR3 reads CASSLGPLNTQLRRELYNEQFF. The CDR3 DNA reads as TGTGCCAGCAGTTTAGGGCCACTTAACACCCAACTTAGGCGGGAGTTATACAATGAGCAGTTCTTC.

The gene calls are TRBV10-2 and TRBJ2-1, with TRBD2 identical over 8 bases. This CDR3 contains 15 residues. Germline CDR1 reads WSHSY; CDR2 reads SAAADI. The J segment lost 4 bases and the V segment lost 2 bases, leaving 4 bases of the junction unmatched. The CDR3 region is CASSESGGPYNEQFF. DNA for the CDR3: TGCGCCAGCAGTGAGAGCGGGGGCCCGTACAATGAGCAGTTCTTC.

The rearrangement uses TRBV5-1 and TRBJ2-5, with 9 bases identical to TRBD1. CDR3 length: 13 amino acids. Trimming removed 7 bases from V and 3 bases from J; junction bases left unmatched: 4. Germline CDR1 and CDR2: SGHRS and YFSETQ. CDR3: CASRWTGEETQYF. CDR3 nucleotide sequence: TGCGCCAGCCGCTGGACAGGGGAAGAGACCCAGTACTTC.

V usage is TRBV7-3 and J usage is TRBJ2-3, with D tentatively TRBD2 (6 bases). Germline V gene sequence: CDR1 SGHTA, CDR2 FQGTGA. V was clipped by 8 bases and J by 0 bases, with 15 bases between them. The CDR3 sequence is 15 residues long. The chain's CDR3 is CASARGATSTDTQYF. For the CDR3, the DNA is TGTGCCAGCGCCCGCGGGGCTACTAGCACAGATACGCAGTATTTT.

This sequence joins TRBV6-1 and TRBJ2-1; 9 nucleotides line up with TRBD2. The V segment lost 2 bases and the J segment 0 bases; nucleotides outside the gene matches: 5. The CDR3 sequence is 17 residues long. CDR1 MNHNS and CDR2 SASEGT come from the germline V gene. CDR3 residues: CASSELAGRSSYNEQFF. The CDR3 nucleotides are TGTGCCAGCAGTGAACTAGCGGGGAGGAGCTCCTACAATGAGCAGTTCTTC.

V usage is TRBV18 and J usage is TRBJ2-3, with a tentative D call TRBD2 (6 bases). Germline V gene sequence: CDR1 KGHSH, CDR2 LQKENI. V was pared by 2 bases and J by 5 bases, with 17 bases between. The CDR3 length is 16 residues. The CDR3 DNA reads TGTGCCAGCTCACCAAGAGGCAGACCGGGGGTAGATACGCAGTATTTT. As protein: CASSPRGRPGVDTQYF.

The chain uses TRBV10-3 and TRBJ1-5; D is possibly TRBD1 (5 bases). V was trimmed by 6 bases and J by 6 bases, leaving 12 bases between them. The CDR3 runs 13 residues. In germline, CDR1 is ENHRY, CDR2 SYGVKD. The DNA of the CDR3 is TGTGCCATCAGCCCAGGGAAAGGTCAGCCCCAGCATTTT. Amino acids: CAISPGKGQPQHF.

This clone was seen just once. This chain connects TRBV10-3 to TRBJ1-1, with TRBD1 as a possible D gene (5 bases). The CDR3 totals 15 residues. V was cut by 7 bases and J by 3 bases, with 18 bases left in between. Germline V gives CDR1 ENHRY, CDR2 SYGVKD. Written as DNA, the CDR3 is TGTGCCATCACCCTTCAGGCAGGGAGGGACACTGAAGCTTTCTTT. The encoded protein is CAITLQAGRDTEAFF.

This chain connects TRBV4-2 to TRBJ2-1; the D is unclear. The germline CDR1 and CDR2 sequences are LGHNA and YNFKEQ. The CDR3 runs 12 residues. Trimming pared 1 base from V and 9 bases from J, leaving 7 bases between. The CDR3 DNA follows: TGTGCCAGCAGCCAAGTCCCCAGTGAGCAGTTCTTC. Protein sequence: CASSQVPSEQFF.

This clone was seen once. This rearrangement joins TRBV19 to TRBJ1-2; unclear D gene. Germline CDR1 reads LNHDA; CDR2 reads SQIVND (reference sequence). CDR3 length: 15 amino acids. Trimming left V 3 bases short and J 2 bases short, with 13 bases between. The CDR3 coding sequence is TGTGCCAGTAGTATCGTGACTTCATCCAACTATGGCTACACCTTC. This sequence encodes CASSIVTSSNYGYTF.

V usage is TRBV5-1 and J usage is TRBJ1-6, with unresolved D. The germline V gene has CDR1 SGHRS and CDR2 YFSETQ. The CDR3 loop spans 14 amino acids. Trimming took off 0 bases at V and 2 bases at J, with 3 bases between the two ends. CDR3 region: CASSLDTYNSPLHF. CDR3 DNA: TGCGCCAGCAGCTTGGATACCTATAATTCACCCCTCCACTTT.

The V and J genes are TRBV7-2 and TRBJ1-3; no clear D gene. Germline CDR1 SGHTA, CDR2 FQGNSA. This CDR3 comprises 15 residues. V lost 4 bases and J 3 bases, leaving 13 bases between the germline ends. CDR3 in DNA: TGTGCCAGCAGCTCTGATTTCGGAGGTGGAAACACCATATATTTT. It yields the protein CASSSDFGGGNTIYF. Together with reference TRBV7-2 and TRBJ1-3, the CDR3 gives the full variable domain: GAGVSQSPSNKVTEKGKDVELRCDPISGHTALYWYRQSLGQGLEFLIYFQGNSAPDKSGLPSDRFSAERTGGSVSTLTIQRTQQEDSAVYLCASSSDFGGGNTIYFGEGSWLTVV.

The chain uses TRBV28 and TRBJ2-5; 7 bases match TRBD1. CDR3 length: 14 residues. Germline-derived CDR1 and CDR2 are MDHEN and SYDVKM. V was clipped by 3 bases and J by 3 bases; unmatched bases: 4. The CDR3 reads CASSFPGQEETQYF. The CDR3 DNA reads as TGTGCCAGCAGTTTTCCCGGACAGGAAGAGACCCAGTACTTC.

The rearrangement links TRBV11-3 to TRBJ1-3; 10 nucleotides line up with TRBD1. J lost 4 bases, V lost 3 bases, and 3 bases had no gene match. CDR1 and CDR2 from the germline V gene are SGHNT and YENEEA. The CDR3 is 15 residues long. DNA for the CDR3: TGTGCCAGCAGCTTCGACAGGGGGCCAGGAAACACCATATATTTT. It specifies CASSFDRGPGNTIYF.

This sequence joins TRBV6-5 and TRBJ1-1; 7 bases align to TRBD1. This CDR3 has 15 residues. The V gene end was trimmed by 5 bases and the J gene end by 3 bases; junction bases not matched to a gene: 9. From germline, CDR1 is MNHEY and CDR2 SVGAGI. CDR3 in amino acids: CASSRQGILYTEAFF. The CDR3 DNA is TGTGCCAGCAGTCGACAGGGAATCCTCTACACTGAAGCTTTCTTT.

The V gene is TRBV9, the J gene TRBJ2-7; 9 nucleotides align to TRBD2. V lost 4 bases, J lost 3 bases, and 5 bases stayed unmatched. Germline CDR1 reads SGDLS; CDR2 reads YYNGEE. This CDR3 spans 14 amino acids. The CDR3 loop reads CASSPRLAVYEQYF. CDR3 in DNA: TGTGCCAGCAGCCCCAGACTAGCGGTCTACGAGCAGTACTTC.

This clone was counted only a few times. CDR3 coding DNA: TGTGCCAGCAGCCAAGATGGCAGTTACAATGAGCAGTTCTTC. It is translated as CASSQDGSYNEQFF. The V gene is TRBV3-1 (or the pseudogene TRBV3-2), the J gene TRBJ2-1; D is ambiguous. V was trimmed by 0 bases and J by 4 bases, leaving 7 bases between them. Per germline, CDR1 LGHDT and CDR2 YNNKEL (reference sequence). The CDR3 loop spans 14 amino acids.

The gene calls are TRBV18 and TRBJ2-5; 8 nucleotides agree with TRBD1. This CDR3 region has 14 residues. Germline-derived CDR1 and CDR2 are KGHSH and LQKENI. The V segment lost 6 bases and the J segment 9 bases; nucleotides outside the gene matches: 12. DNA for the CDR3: TGTGCCAGCTCGTCGGACAGGGCCTGGGAGGCCCAGTACTTC. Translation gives CASSSDRAWEAQYF. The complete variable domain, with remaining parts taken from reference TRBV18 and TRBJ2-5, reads NAGVMQNPRHLVRRRGQEARLRCSPMKGHSHVYWYRQLPEEGLKFMVYLQKENIIDESGMPKERFSAEFPKEGPSILRIQQVVRGDSAAYFCASSSDRAWEAQYFGPGTRLLVL.

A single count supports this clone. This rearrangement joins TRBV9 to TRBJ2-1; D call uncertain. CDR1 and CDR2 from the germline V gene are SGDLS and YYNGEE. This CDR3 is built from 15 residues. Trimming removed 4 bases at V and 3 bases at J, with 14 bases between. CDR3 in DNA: TGTGCCAGCAGCCCCCAGGTTACCCACTACAATGAGCAGTTCTTC. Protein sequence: CASSPQVTHYNEQFF.

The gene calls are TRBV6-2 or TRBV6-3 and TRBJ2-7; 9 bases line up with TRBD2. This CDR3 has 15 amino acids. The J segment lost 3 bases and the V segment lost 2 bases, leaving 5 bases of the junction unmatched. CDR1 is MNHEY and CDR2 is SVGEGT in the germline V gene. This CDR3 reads CASSYGSSGDYEQYF. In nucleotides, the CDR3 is TGTGCCAGCAGTTACGGGTCTAGCGGGGACTACGAGCAGTACTTC.

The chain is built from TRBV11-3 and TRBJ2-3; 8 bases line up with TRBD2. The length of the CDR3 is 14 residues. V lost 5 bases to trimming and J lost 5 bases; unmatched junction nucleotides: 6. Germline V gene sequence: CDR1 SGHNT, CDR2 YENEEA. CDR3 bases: TGTGCCAGCAGCAAACGGGAGGGAGGAGATACGCAGTATTTT. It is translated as CASSKREGGDTQYF.